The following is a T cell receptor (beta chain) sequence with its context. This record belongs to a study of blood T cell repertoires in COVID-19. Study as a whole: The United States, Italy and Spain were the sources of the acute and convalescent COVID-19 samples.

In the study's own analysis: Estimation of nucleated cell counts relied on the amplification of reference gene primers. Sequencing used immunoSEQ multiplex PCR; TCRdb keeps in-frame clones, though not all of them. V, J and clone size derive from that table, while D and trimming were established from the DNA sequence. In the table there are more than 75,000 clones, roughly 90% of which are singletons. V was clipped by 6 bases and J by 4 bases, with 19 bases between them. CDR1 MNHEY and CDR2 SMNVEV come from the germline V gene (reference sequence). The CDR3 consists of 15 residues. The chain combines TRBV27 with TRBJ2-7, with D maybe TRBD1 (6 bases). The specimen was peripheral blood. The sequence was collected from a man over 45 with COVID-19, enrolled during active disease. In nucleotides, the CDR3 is TGTGCCAGCAGGGTAACCCCGGGACAACAATACGAGCAGTACTTC. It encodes CASRVTPGQQYEQYF.